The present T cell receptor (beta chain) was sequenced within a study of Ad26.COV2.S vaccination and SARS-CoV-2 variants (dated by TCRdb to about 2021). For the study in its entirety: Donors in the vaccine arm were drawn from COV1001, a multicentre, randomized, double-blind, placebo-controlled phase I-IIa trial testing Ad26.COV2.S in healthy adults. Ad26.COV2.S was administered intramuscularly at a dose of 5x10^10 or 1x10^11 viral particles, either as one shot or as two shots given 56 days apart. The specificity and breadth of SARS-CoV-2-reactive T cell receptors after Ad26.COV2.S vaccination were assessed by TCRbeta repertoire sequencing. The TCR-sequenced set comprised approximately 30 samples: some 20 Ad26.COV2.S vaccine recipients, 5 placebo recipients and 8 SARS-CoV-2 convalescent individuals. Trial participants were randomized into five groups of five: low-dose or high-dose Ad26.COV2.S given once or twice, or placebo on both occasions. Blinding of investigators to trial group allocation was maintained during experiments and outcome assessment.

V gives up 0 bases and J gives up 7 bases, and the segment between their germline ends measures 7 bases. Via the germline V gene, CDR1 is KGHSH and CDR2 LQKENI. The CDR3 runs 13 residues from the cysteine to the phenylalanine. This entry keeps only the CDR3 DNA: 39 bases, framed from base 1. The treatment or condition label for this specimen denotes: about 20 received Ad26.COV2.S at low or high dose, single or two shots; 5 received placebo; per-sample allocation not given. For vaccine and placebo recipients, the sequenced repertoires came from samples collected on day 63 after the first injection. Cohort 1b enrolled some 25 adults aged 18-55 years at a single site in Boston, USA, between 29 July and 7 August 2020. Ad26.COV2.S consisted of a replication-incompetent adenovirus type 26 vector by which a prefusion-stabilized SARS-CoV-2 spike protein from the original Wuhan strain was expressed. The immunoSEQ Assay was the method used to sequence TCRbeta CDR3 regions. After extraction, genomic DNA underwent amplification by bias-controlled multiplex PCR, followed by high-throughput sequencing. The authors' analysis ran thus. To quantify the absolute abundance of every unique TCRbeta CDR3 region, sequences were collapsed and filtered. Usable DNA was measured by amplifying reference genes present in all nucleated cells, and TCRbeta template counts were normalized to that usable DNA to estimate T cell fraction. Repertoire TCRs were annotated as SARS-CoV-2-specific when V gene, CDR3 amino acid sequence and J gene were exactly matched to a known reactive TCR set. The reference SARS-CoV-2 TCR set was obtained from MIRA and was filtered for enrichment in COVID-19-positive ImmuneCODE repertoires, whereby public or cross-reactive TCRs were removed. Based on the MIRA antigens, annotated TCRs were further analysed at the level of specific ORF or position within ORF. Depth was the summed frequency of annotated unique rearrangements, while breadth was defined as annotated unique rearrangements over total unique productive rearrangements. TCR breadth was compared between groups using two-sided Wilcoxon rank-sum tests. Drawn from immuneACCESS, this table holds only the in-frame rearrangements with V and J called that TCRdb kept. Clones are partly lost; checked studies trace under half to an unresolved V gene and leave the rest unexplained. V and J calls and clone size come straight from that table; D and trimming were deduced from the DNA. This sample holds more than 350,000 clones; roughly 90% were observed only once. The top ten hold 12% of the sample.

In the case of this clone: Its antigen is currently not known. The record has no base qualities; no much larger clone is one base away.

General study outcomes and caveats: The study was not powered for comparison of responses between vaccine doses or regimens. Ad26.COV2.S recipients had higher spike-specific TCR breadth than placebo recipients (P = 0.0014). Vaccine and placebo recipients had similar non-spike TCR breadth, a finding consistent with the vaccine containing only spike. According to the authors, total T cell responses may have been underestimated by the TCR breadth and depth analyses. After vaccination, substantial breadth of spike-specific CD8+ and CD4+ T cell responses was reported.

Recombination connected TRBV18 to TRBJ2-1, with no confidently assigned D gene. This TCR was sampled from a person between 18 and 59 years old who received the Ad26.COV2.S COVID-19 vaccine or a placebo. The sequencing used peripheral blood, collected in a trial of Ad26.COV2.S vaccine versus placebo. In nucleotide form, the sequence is TGTGCCAGCTCACCACCGTCCCGGAATGAGCAGTTCTTC. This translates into CASSPPSRNEQFF.